One and the same sample provided the 29 T cell receptor beta chains below, sequenced in a study of blood T cell repertoires in COVID-19. Clones were read by immunoSEQ multiplex PCR, and TCRdb kept only the in-frame ones, dropping some. The repertoire holds 200,000 to 250,000 clones, 65% to 90% seen once, with over 2% in the top ten. Specimen: peripheral blood. The receptors derive from a woman in her sixties or seventies with COVID-19, enrolled during active disease.

This clone appeared a single time. One end of the junction varies from germline; a read error may be responsible. CDR3 residues: CASSLRDSRSETQYF. The CDR3 DNA reads as TGTGCTAGCAGCTTAAGGGACTCCCGGTCTGAGACGCAGTATTTT. V usage is TRBV7-7 and J usage is TRBJ2-3; tentatively, D is TRBD2 (6 bases). This CDR3 is built from 15 residues. Germline V lookup: CDR1 SSHAT, CDR2 FNYEAQ (reference sequence).

The chain carries TRBV6-2 or TRBV6-3 and TRBJ1-6; 7 bases align to TRBD1. The junction had 11 bases not matched to a gene; V was cut back by 5 bases and J by 13 bases. The CDR3 is 14 residues long. Per the germline V gene, CDR1 is MNHEY and CDR2 is SVGEGT. The CDR3 region has the DNA TGTGCCAGCAGTCCGGGACAGACCCTCTCGCCCCTCCACTTT. Its protein product is CASSPGQTLSPLHF.

The V call is TRBV27, the J call TRBJ2-5; TRBD2 agrees at 10 bases. The ends lost 1 base at V and 4 bases at J; junction bases unmatched: 3. This CDR3 region has 15 residues. The germline gives CDR1 MNHEY, CDR2 SMNVEV (reference sequence). Written as DNA, the CDR3 is TGTGCCAGCAGTTTATATCTAGCGGGAGCAGAGACCCAGTACTTC. It specifies CASSLYLAGAETQYF.

The CDR3 loop reads CASSIERERHSDEQFF. The CDR3 region has the DNA TGTGCCAGTAGTATAGAACGGGAGAGGCACTCGGATGAGCAGTTCTTC. The chain links TRBV19 to TRBJ2-1; D might be TRBD2 (6 bases). Trimming stripped 0 bases from V and 8 bases from J, with 17 bases between. Germline values: CDR1 LNHDA, CDR2 SQIVND (reference sequence). The CDR3 is 16 amino acids.

V gene TRBV18 combines with J gene TRBJ2-2; 10 positions match TRBD2. There are 18 residues in the CDR3. V lost 1 base to trimming and J lost 0 bases; unmatched junction nucleotides: 5. CDR1 is KGHSH and CDR2 is LQKENI in the germline V gene. The CDR3 nucleotides are TGTGCCAGCTCACCACGCGCTAGCGGGGGAGCGAACACCGGGGAGCTGTTTTTT. It specifies CASSPRASGGANTGELFF.

J is TRBJ2-1 and V is TRBV9, with 8 positions matching TRBD2. This CDR3 has 14 amino acids. Germline CDR1 SGDLS, CDR2 YYNGEE. The V gene end was trimmed by 3 bases and the J gene end by 8 bases; junction bases not matched to a gene: 7. The CDR3 DNA reads as TGTGCCAGCAGCGCCCTACGGGAGGGGTATGAGCAGTTCTTC. Protein product: CASSALREGYEQFF.

V gene TRBV7-3 combines with J gene TRBJ2-1; 8 nucleotides line up with TRBD2. V gave up 4 bases and J gave up 9 bases; unmatched junction bases: 5. This CDR3 contains 13 residues. Germline values: CDR1 SGHTA, CDR2 FQGTGA. This CDR3 is CASSSGSGGEQFF. The CDR3 bases are TGTGCCAGCAGCTCCGGGAGCGGGGGTGAGCAGTTCTTC.

This clone was seen only once. V and J are TRBV6-1 and TRBJ1-1, with TRBD1 matching 9 bases. With 3 bases clipped from V and 4 bases from J, the junction kept 6 bases outside the gene matches. This CDR3 region has 15 residues. Germline V gives CDR1 MNHNS, CDR2 SASEGT. The CDR3 loop reads CASSEWTGEFTEAFF. In DNA, the CDR3 is TGTGCCAGCAGTGAGTGGACAGGGGAATTCACTGAAGCTTTCTTT.

Details on this clone: At one of its ends the junction is not consistent with the germline gene, which may arise from a read error. The chain uses TRBV7-7 and TRBJ2-3; D is perhaps TRBD2 (5 bases). CDR1 and CDR2 (germline): SSHAT, FNYEAQ (reference sequence). The CDR3 runs 16 residues. CDR3 residues: CASSLNGGRTSDTQYF. In DNA form, the CDR3 reads TGTGCTAGCAGCTTAAACGGTGGGAGAACCTCGGATACGCAGTATTTT.

V is TRBV7-9 and J is TRBJ2-4, with 8 bases identical to TRBD1. J gave up 7 bases and V 6 bases, and 8 bases lay outside the gene matches. The CDR3 extends over 14 amino acids. The germline V gene encodes CDR1 SEHNR and CDR2 FQNEAQ (reference sequence). CDR3 loop: CASSIQGARNIQYF. CDR3 nucleotide sequence: TGTGCCAGCAGTATTCAGGGGGCGAGGAACATTCAGTACTTC.

About this clone: Distinct nucleotide sequences in the sample also encode this CDR3. This chain connects TRBV4-1 to TRBJ2-5, with 8 bases that match TRBD2. V was clipped by 1 base and J by 3 bases; unmatched bases: 7. Germline lookup yields CDR1 MGHRA and CDR2 YSYEKL. This CDR3 comprises 16 residues. The CDR3 DNA is TGCGCCAGCAGCCAAGCAGGGACTAGGGGTAAAGAGACCCAGTACTTC. It codes for CASSQAGTRGKETQYF.

This chain joins TRBV4-2 and TRBJ1-1; 10 positions agree with TRBD1. The germline V gene encodes CDR1 LGHNA and CDR2 YNFKEQ. This CDR3 spans 15 amino acids. Losses at the gene ends were 5 bases for V and 2 bases for J; bases not matched to a gene: 5. The CDR3 region has the DNA TGTGCCAGCAGCGAAAGGGACAGGGGTAACACTGAAGCTTTCTTT. It is translated as CASSERDRGNTEAFF.

The chain has TRBV7-3 and TRBJ2-3; D is perhaps TRBD2 (7 bases). This CDR3 comprises 14 residues. The V gene lost 5 bases and the J gene lost 1 base, with 10 bases spanning the gap. The V gene's germline CDR1 is SGHTA and CDR2 FQGTGA. The CDR3 protein is CASSRGGGTDTQYF. The CDR3 DNA reads as TGTGCCAGCAGCCGCGGGGGCGGCACAGATACGCAGTATTTT.

This clone turned up a few times. The chain employs TRBV10-3 and TRBJ2-6; TRBD1 agrees at 9 bases. The V gene's germline CDR1 is ENHRY and CDR2 SYGVKD. The CDR3 extends over 20 amino acids. With V trimmed by 6 bases and J by 7 bases, 22 bases remained unmatched. The chain's CDR3 is CAIRGINRDRESSRANVLTF. The CDR3 DNA sequence: TGTGCCATCAGGGGAATTAACCGGGACAGGGAAAGCTCTCGAGCCAACGTCCTGACTTTC.

V is TRBV5-4 and J is TRBJ1-2, with TRBD1 as a possible D gene (5 bases). In germline, CDR1 is SGHNT, CDR2 YYREEE (reference sequence). The CDR3 is 16 residues long. Trimming took off 0 bases at V and 8 bases at J, with 20 bases between the two ends. In nucleotides, the CDR3 is TGTGCCAGCAGCTTGGGGCCGGAGGGGTTTCTACGGGGCTACACCTTC. Protein sequence: CASSLGPEGFLRGYTF. Filled out from reference TRBV5-4 and TRBJ1-2, the complete variable domain reads ETGVTQSPTHLIKTRGQQVTLRCSSQSGHNTVSWYQQALGQGPQFIFQYYREEENGRGNFPPRFSGLQFPNYSSELNVNALELDDSALYLCASSLGPEGFLRGYTFGSGTRLTVV.

This chain connects TRBV9 to TRBJ2-1; TRBD2 aligns across 8 bases. With V trimmed by 0 bases and J by 6 bases, 11 bases remained unmatched. Germline CDR1 is SGDLS and CDR2 is YYNGEE. CDR3 size: 17 residues. DNA of the CDR3: TGTGCCAGCAGCGTAGATCCGGGAGCGGGGGCTAGCAATGAGCAGTTCTTC. This gives the protein CASSVDPGAGASNEQFF.

This rearrangement joins TRBV7-6 to TRBJ2-5; D is perhaps TRBD1 (5 bases). The CDR3 loop spans 14 amino acids. V was shortened by 3 bases and J by 8 bases, with 16 bases between the two germline ends. Germline values: CDR1 SGHVS, CDR2 FNYEAQ. The CDR3 protein is CASSFGAAGGTQYF. Written as DNA, the CDR3 is TGTGCCAGCAGCTTTGGGGCGGCAGGCGGTACCCAGTACTTC.

The CDR3 region is CASSDSSGADTQYF. The DNA for the CDR3 is TGTGCCAGCAGTGACTCTAGCGGGGCAGATACGCAGTATTTT. The V and J genes are TRBV6-4 and TRBJ2-3, with TRBD2 matching over 8 bases. Germline V gives CDR1 MRHNA, CDR2 SNTAGT. The CDR3 extends over 14 amino acids. V shed 0 bases, J shed 4 bases, and the junction held 0 bases outside the gene matches.

The chain recombines TRBV7-3 with TRBJ2-7; 11 nucleotides line up with TRBD2. The CDR3 length is 14 residues. V lost 1 base to trimming and J lost 12 bases; unmatched junction nucleotides: 8. CDR1 is SGHTA and CDR2 is FQGTGA in the germline V gene. For the CDR3, the DNA is TGTGCCAGCAGCTTAATCCCGACTAGCGGGGAGACGTACTTC. Its translation: CASSLIPTSGETYF.

The chain has TRBV18 and TRBJ1-5; D is ambiguous. From germline, CDR1 is KGHSH and CDR2 LQKENI. The germline V and J ends were trimmed by 1 base and 5 bases, with 6 bases remaining between them. The length of the CDR3 is 13 residues. The CDR3 protein is CASSPQGDQPQHF. For the CDR3, the DNA is TGTGCCAGCTCACCACAGGGAGATCAGCCCCAGCATTTT.

The chain links TRBV10-3 to TRBJ2-3; TRBD1 might be the D (6 bases). The CDR3 has 14 residues. The ends were cut back, 6 bases at V and 5 bases at J, with 15 bases in the middle. Germline V lookup: CDR1 ENHRY, CDR2 SYGVKD. This CDR3 is CAISSGADIDTQYF. CDR3 bases: TGTGCCATCAGCTCAGGGGCCGATATAGATACGCAGTATTTT.

This chain links TRBV7-9 with TRBJ2-7, with 8 bases that match TRBD1. CDR1 SEHNR and CDR2 FQNEAQ come from the germline V gene (reference sequence). V lost 5 bases to trimming and J lost 6 bases; unmatched junction nucleotides: 9. The CDR3 length is 14 residues. CDR3: CASSDTDRGREQYF. CDR3 bases: TGTGCCAGCAGCGACACCGACAGGGGACGCGAGCAGTACTTC. Drawing the rest from reference TRBV7-9 and TRBJ2-7, the complete variable domain is DTGVSQNPRHKITKRGQNVTFRCDPISEHNRLYWYRQTLGQGPEFLTYFQNEAQLEKSRLLSDRFSAERPKGSFSTLEIQRTEQGDSAMYLCASSDTDRGREQYFGPGTRLTVT.

The chain carries TRBV3-1 (or the pseudogene TRBV3-2) and TRBJ2-2; TRBD2 aligns across 15 bases. The CDR3 runs 19 residues. With 1 base clipped from V and 5 bases from J, the junction kept 8 bases outside the gene matches. Germline values: CDR1 LGHDT, CDR2 YNNKEL (reference sequence). In nucleotides, the CDR3 is TGTGCCAGCAGCCAAGGGACTAGCGGGAGGGCCGTGCGAACCGGGGAGCTGTTTTTT. It encodes CASSQGTSGRAVRTGELFF.

This chain uses TRBV6-6 with TRBJ1-4; D gene uncertain. V was clipped by 5 bases and J by 6 bases, with 7 bases between them. The CDR3 extends over 12 amino acids. The V gene's germline CDR1 is MNHNY and CDR2 SVGAGI (reference sequence). The CDR3 nucleotides read TGTGCCAGCAGTCTCCGGGATGAAAAACTGTTTTTT. This translates into CASSLRDEKLFF.

The chain carries TRBV20-1 and TRBJ1-3, with TRBD1 matching over 8 bases. The V segment lost 3 bases and the J segment 2 bases; nucleotides outside the gene matches: 3. This CDR3 region has 14 residues. CDR1 is DFQATT, CDR2 SNEGSKA, per germline (reference sequence). DNA for the CDR3: TGCAGTGCTAGTCGGACAGGGACTGGAAACACCATATATTTT. It codes for CSASRTGTGNTIYF.

The V call is TRBV19, the J call TRBJ1-3, with D perhaps TRBD1 (6 bases). CDR1 and CDR2 (germline): LNHDA, SQIVND (reference sequence). The CDR3 is 17 residues long. The V gene lost 6 bases and the J gene lost 2 bases, with 20 bases spanning the gap. The DNA for the CDR3 is TGTGCCAGTAGGCCATGGACAGACCGGCAGGCTGGAAACACCATATATTTT. Translating it yields CASRPWTDRQAGNTIYF.

V is TRBV6-6 and J is TRBJ2-7; 7 bases fit TRBD2. Germline CDR1 MNHNY, CDR2 SVGAGI (reference sequence). After removal of 0 bases from V and 1 base from J, the junction contained 6 bases not matched to a gene. This CDR3 comprises 16 residues. The CDR3 reads CASSYSISGGSYEQYF. The CDR3 nucleotides are TGTGCCAGCAGTTACTCGATTTCGGGGGGTTCCTACGAGCAGTACTTC.

The chain combines TRBV9 with TRBJ1-6; D is uncertain. V lost 4 bases and J 0 bases, leaving 11 bases between the germline ends. Germline V lookup: CDR1 SGDLS, CDR2 YYNGEE. CDR3 size: 16 residues. CDR3 sequence: CASSQGLSSYNSPLHF. For the CDR3, the DNA is TGTGCCAGCAGCCAAGGACTTAGCTCCTATAATTCACCCCTCCACTTT.

The V and J genes are TRBV19 and TRBJ1-5, with D possibly being TRBD1 (5 bases). The V gene's germline CDR1 is LNHDA and CDR2 SQIVND (reference sequence). The CDR3 consists of 14 residues. Trimming left V 5 bases short and J 2 bases short, with 10 bases between. CDR3 DNA: TGTGCCAGTAGTCGAACAGGACGCAATCAGCCCCAGCATTTT. This codes for CASSRTGRNQPQHF.